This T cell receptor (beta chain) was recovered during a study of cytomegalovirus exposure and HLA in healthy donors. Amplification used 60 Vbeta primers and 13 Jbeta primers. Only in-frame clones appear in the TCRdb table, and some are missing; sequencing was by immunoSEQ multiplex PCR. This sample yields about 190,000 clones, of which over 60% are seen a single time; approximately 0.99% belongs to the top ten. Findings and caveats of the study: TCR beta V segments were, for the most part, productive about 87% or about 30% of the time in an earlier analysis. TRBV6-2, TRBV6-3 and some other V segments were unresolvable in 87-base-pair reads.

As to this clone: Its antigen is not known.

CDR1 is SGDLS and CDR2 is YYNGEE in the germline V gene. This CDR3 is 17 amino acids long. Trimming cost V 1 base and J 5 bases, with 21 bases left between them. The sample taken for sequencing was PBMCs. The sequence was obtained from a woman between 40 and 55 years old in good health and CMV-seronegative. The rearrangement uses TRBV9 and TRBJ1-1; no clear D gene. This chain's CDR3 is CASSVNVELRTNTEAFF. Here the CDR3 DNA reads TGTGCCAGCAGCGTAAATGTGGAGCTGAGAACGAATACTGAAGCTTTCTTT. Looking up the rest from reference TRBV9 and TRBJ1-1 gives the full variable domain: DSGVTQTPKHLITATGQRVTLRCSPRSGDLSVYWYQQSLDQGLQFLIQYYNGEERAKGNILERFSAQQFPDLHSELNLSSLELGDSALYFCASSVNVELRTNTEAFFGQGTRLTVV.